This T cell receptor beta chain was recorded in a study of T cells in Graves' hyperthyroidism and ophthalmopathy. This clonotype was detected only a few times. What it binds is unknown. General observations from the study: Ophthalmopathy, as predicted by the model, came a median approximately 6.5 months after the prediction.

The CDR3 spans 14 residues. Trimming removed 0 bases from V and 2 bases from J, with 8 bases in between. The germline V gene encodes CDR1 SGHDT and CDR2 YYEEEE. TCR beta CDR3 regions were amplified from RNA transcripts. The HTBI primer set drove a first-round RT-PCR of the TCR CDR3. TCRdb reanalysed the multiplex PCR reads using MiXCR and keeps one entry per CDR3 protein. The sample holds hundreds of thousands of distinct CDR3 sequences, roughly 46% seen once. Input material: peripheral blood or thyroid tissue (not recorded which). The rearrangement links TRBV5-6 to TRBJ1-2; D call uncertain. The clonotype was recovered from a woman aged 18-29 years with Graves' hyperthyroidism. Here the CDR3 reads CASSLVSRNYGYTF. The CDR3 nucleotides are TGTGCCAGCAGCTTGGTTTCCCGAAACTATGGCTACACCTTC. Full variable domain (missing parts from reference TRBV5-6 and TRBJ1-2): DAGVTQSPTHLIKTRGQQVTLRCSPKSGHDTVSWYQQALGQGPQFIFQYYEEEERQRGNFPDRFSGHQFPNYSSELNVNALLLGDSALYLCASSLVSRNYGYTFGSGTRLTVV.